The rows below give T cell receptor beta chains drawn from one sample of a study of blood T cell repertoires in COVID-19. Using immunoSEQ multiplex PCR, the repertoire was profiled, and TCRdb retains in-frame clones only, with some absent. There are a few hundred thousand clones in the sample; 70% to 90% occur only once, and around 3% lies in the top ten. The sample taken for sequencing was peripheral blood. The receptors were sampled from a woman aged 30 to 39 with COVID-19, enrolled during active disease. CDR3s include the opening cysteine and the closing phenylalanine or tryptophan.

>TRBV7-8
CASSSSWGQGETQYF
>TRBV2
CASSEGTGGGGGETQYF
>TRBV20-1
CSVTGRDTQYF
>TRBV28
CASTRGHQPQHF
>TRBV5-6
CASSLGGGAETQYF
>TRBV11-2
CASSRFRDRASYEQYF
>TRBV5-4
CASSLKATGGLQETQYF
>TRBV9
CASSALGVEQFF
>TRBV15
CATSREGLGTAYSNQPQHF
>TRBV6-6
CASSTGQPQHF
>TRBV11-3
CASSPGLLMGSDTQYF
>TRBV5-4
CASSSGDSSYEQYF
>TRBV7-8
CASSLVTGVDQPQHF
>TRBV4-2
CASSQGFGAETQYF
>TRBV6-5
CASSYIRGPGTDTQYF
>TRBV7-2
CASSGSGLQETQYF
>TRBV10-3
CAISKDRSDQPQHF
>TRBV14
CASSQVPGTGTNTEAFF
>TRBV4-2
CASSQDKEGYQPQHF
>TRBV7-9
CASSLAVGTGGDTQYF
>TRBV7-9
CASSSTGSSPLHF
>TRBV4-1
CASSQSRGTSGGRQETQYF
>TRBV2
CASHGRDWTEAFF
>TRBV20-1
CSARRSYEQYF
>TRBV27
CASGPQGQPQHF
>TRBV21-1
CASSKDRGLAGAQETQYF
>TRBV19
CASSNHRRGDEAFF
>TRBV6-5
CASGAGYTDTQYF
>TRBV24-1
CATSRGTGRTYTF
>TRBV2
CASVPRGQETQYF
>TRBV28
CATGEGQGYYEQYF
>TRBV19
CASSQGVYGYTF
>TRBV10-3
CAISTRLAGGEETQYF
>TRBV2
CASSAGSNQPQHF
>TRBV4-3
CASSRTHRGSRDEQFF
>TRBV3-1/TRBV3-2
CASSLRDRVYNEQFF
>TRBV3-1/TRBV3-2
CASEGEGSYNEQFF
>TRBV19
CASAGGGNQPQHF
>TRBV5-1
CASSLDRDSSYGYTF
>TRBV30
CAWSRDRGQHGYTF
>TRBV14
CASSQDFGDRGQETQYF
>TRBV4-3
CASSQGRVRGAGYTF
>TRBV3-1/TRBV3-2
CASSQGASRGRKAFF
>TRBV27
CASSAPGTGGGYTF
>TRBV7-2
CASSWRGLAGGINTDTQYF
>TRBV7-6
CASSLGPLAGSYNEQFF
>TRBV27
CASRLASGAYEQYF